This TCR beta chain was sequenced in a study of shared T cell receptors in the human thymus. The V and J ends lost 4 bases and 1 base respectively, with 5 bases between them. The CDR3 sequence is 13 residues long. Germline CDR1 is LNHDA and CDR2 is SQIVND (reference sequence). Data came from immunoSEQ multiplex PCR; TCRdb stores just in-frame clones and leaves some out. Of hundreds of thousands of clones in the sample, around 87% are singletons; the top ten hold 0.0094%. These data were also filed under a second study, of human thymus T cells.

The TCR was taken from a boy under two years old with a congenital heart defect. The genes are TRBV19 and TRBJ2-4; D not resolved. The sequencing sample was made of thymocytes. CDR3 residues: CASSSEAKNIQYF. CDR3 coding DNA: TGTGCCAGTAGTAGTGAGGCCAAAAACATTCAGTACTTC.